These 15 T cell receptor beta chains share one sample of origin, sequenced in a study of cytomegalovirus exposure and HLA in healthy donors. PCR amplification relied on 60 Vbeta primers (plus 13 Jbeta primers). Repertoires were generated with immunoSEQ multiplex PCR, while TCRdb's copy carries only in-frame clones and drops some. The top ten clones hold 1% to 1.5% of a sample with roughly 130,000 clones, approximately 83% of them seen once. Sample: PBMCs. The receptors shown here come from a girl aged 2 to 9 in good health and CMV-seronegative.

The chain couples TRBV6-5 to TRBJ2-7, with TRBD2 identical over 10 bases. The germline CDR1 and CDR2 sequences are MNHEY and SVGAGI. J was trimmed by 2 bases and V by 5 bases; bases with no gene match: 3. This CDR3 has 14 residues. The CDR3: CASSRTSGTYEQYF. The CDR3, as DNA: TGTGCCAGCAGTAGGACTAGCGGCACCTACGAGCAGTACTTC.

The chain employs TRBV30 and TRBJ2-6; TRBD1 matches 7 bases. The CDR3 extends over 17 amino acids. After removal of 3 bases from V and 0 bases from J, the junction contained 8 bases not matched to a gene. CDR1 and CDR2 (germline): GTSNPN, SVGIG (reference sequence). The CDR3 is CAWRSNYRGSGANVLTF. CDR3 coding DNA: TGTGCCTGGAGGAGTAATTACAGGGGCTCTGGGGCCAACGTCCTGACTTTC.

J is TRBJ1-2 and V is TRBV18; tentatively, D is TRBD1 (6 bases). The CDR3 has 13 residues. Deletions cut 3 bases from V and 4 bases from J, with 9 bases between. Looked up from germline, CDR1 is KGHSH and CDR2 is LQKENI. The DNA of the CDR3 is TGTGCCAGCTCACCCCGGGACATCTATGGCTACACCTTC. Translating it yields CASSPRDIYGYTF.

V gene TRBV2 combines with J gene TRBJ2-5; TRBD2 is a possible D gene (6 bases). CDR3 length equals 14 residues. The V gene lost 2 bases and the J gene lost 2 bases, with 9 bases spanning the gap. The V gene's germline CDR1 is SNHLY and CDR2 FYNNEI. This CDR3 reads CASSERGLQETQYF. Here the CDR3 DNA reads TGTGCCAGCAGTGAAAGGGGACTGCAAGAGACCCAGTACTTC.

The chain links TRBV28 to TRBJ2-7, with a weak D call TRBD2 (6 bases). Per germline, CDR1 MDHEN and CDR2 SYDVKM. This CDR3 has 15 amino acids. Trimming stripped 6 bases from V and 2 bases from J, with 17 bases between. CDR3 region: CASSPTSTRTYEQYF. DNA for the CDR3: TGTGCCAGCAGCCCAACCTCGACTAGAACCTACGAGCAGTACTTC.

The gene calls are TRBV30 and TRBJ1-5, with D hard to call. Per germline, CDR1 GTSNPN and CDR2 SVGIG (reference sequence). The V gene lost 0 bases and the J gene lost 7 bases, with 10 bases spanning the gap. The CDR3 is 13 amino acids. CDR3 residues: CAWSVEARQPQHF. DNA for the CDR3: TGTGCCTGGAGTGTGGAGGCTCGGCAGCCCCAGCATTTT.

The rearrangement uses TRBV28 and TRBJ1-2, with TRBD1 matching over 8 bases. The junction had 9 bases not matched to a gene; V was cut back by 6 bases and J by 3 bases. Germline lookup yields CDR1 MDHEN and CDR2 SYDVKM. The CDR3 consists of 15 residues. CDR3 nucleotide sequence: TGTGCCAGCAGGCTATTAGGACAGGGCTACTATGGCTACACCTTC. Protein: CASRLLGQGYYGYTF.

The chain is built from TRBV7-2 and TRBJ2-7; D is unresolved. Germline-derived CDR1 and CDR2 are SGHTA and FQGNSA. The CDR3 sequence is 15 residues long. V was clipped by 1 base and J by 4 bases, with 14 bases between them. The CDR3 DNA reads TGTGCCAGCAGCTTAGGGAGCTCGGTAGGTTACGAGCAGTACTTC. Translating it yields CASSLGSSVGYEQYF.

The CDR3 region has the DNA TGTGCCAGTAGGGTTCGGGAGGGCCCCAATGAGCAGTTCTTC. Residues: CASRVREGPNEQFF. This rearrangement joins TRBV19 to TRBJ2-1; 8 bases are a match to TRBD2. The CDR3 has 14 residues. CDR1 is LNHDA, CDR2 SQIVND, per germline (reference sequence). Unmatched junction bases numbered 7, after V lost 6 bases and J lost 6 bases.

This clone was observed a single time. The chain couples TRBV30 to TRBJ1-5; no definite D call. Trimming cost V 4 bases and J 4 bases, with 11 bases left between them. CDR1 is GTSNPN, CDR2 SVGIG, per germline (reference sequence). The CDR3 runs to 13 residues. CDR3 loop: CAWNEGLNQPQHF. CDR3 DNA sequence: TGTGCCTGGAATGAGGGCCTTAATCAGCCCCAGCATTTT.

This chain joins TRBV9 and TRBJ2-5, with 9 bases that match TRBD2. The germline V gene encodes CDR1 SGDLS and CDR2 YYNGEE. Trimming cost V 0 bases and J 5 bases; bases outside gene matches: 8. This CDR3 is built from 16 residues. The CDR3 sequence: CASSVEGGGALETQYF. The CDR3 DNA sequence: TGTGCCAGCAGCGTAGAGGGCGGGGGGGCCCTTGAGACCCAGTACTTC.

V usage is TRBV7-2 and J usage is TRBJ2-1, with 9 bases lining up with TRBD2. J lost 4 bases, V lost 2 bases, and 3 bases had no gene match. Germline V lookup: CDR1 SGHTA, CDR2 FQGNSA. The CDR3 sequence is 15 residues long. CDR3: CASSLSSGGYNEQFF. CDR3 coding DNA: TGTGCCAGCAGCTTAAGTAGCGGGGGATACAATGAGCAGTTCTTC.

The rearrangement links TRBV19 to TRBJ2-5; D uncertain. The germline V and J ends were trimmed by 3 bases and 1 base, with 6 bases remaining between them. The CDR3 covers 13 residues. Germline values: CDR1 LNHDA, CDR2 SQIVND (reference sequence). The CDR3 sequence: CASSIRLQETQYF. The CDR3, as DNA: TGTGCCAGTAGTATCAGGCTCCAAGAGACCCAGTACTTC.

The J gene is TRBJ1-1, the V gene TRBV6-5; the match to TRBD1 covers 7 bases. Germline V gives CDR1 MNHEY, CDR2 SVGAGI. The CDR3 has 15 residues. V was pared by 4 bases and J by 6 bases, with 11 bases of the junction left unmatched. This CDR3 reads CASSLKLGGVAEAFF. The DNA of the CDR3 is TGTGCCAGCAGTTTAAAACTAGGGGGCGTCGCTGAAGCTTTCTTT.

The chain couples TRBV4-1 to TRBJ2-5; TRBD1 might be the D (6 bases). The CDR3 covers 16 residues. The V end lost 2 bases, the J end lost 1 base, and 14 bases lay between the germline ends. Germline V gene lookup returns CDR1 MGHRA and CDR2 YSYEKL. The CDR3 coding sequence is TGCGCCAGCAGCCAATCACCCGGGACACCCCAAGAGACCCAGTACTTC. It translates to CASSQSPGTPQETQYF.